The 9 T cell receptor beta chains below all came from one sample that was sequenced in a study of early T cells in non-severe SARS-CoV-2 infection. Via MiXCR, TCRdb re-called the 5' RACE reads, giving one row per CDR3 protein. The profile covers tens of thousands of distinct CDR3 sequences, with 9.5% to 15% appearing a single time and 16% taken by the ten largest. What was sequenced was whole blood. The source of these receptors is an adult who was a healthcare worker with PCR-confirmed SARS-CoV-2 infection or an uninfected control (not recorded which).

This clonotype is judged medium-sized. This rearrangement joins TRBV5-1 to TRBJ2-1; no reliable D call. Germline CDR1 reads SGHRS; CDR2 reads YFSETQ. This CDR3 region has 12 residues. V was trimmed by 0 bases and J by 8 bases, leaving 6 bases between them. The CDR3 DNA is TGCGCCAGCAGCTTGGTGCAGGATGAGCAGTTCTTC. Protein: CASSLVQDEQFF.

This clonotype came up many times. The CDR3 DNA reads TGTGCCAGCAACGTAGGAGCGGGTTTTACAGATACGCAGTATTTT. Its translation: CASNVGAGFTDTQYF. This sequence joins TRBV12-3 or TRBV12-4 and TRBJ2-3; D possibly corresponds to TRBD2 (6 bases). V gave up 7 bases and J gave up 3 bases, with 17 bases separating them. The CDR3 totals 15 residues.

The chain combines TRBV5-1 with TRBJ1-4; tentatively, D is TRBD1 (5 bases). The CDR3 sequence is 19 residues long. V was clipped by 4 bases and J by 3 bases, with 25 bases between them. The V gene's germline CDR1 is SGHRS and CDR2 YFSETQ. In DNA, the CDR3 is TGCGCCAGCAGCCAAGTCCCGGACGGGTACAGGACTGCTAATGAAAAACTGTTTTTT. Protein sequence: CASSQVPDGYRTANEKLFF.

The chain uses TRBV4-3 and TRBJ2-3; D gene ambiguous. Trimming took off 0 bases at V and 6 bases at J, with 7 bases between the two ends. The germline gives CDR1 LGHNA, CDR2 YSLEER. This CDR3 is built from 13 residues. CDR3 DNA sequence: TGCGCCAGCAGCCAAGATATTGGGGATACGCAGTATTTT. Translated: CASSQDIGDTQYF.

Many counts were recorded for this clonotype. V usage is TRBV12-3 or TRBV12-4 and J usage is TRBJ1-2; the D gene is possibly TRBD1 (5 bases). The CDR3 totals 14 residues. V was cut by 5 bases and J by 3 bases, with 13 bases left in between. This chain's CDR3 is CASSIRDGHYGYTF. The CDR3 DNA reads as TGTGCCAGCAGTATCCGGGACGGCCACTATGGCTACACCTTC.

On this clonotype: The conserved phenylalanine or tryptophan normally closing the CDR3 is absent here, so this likely arose from a read error. J is TRBJ2-7 and V is TRBV28; D remains unclear. V was cut by 6 bases and J by 2 bases, with 17 bases left in between. This CDR3 is 15 amino acids long. Germline V gene lookup returns CDR1 MDHEN and CDR2 SYDVKM. CDR3 region: CASRNWGSEAYEQYL. The CDR3 coding sequence is TGTGCCAGCAGGAACTGGGGTTCTGAGGCCTACGAGCAGTACCTC.

This clonotype has only a few counts. The CDR3 spells CASSSTGVTKNIQYF. CDR3 in DNA: TGTGCCAGCAGCTCAACAGGGGTGACCAAAAACATTCAGTACTTC. The V and J genes are TRBV6-6 and TRBJ2-4; TRBD1 aligns across 7 bases. Trimming removed 6 bases from V and 2 bases from J; junction bases left unmatched: 7. This CDR3 comprises 15 residues. From germline, CDR1 is MNHNY and CDR2 SVGAGI (reference sequence).

This clonotype has a count of ten or more. The V gene is TRBV29-1, the J gene TRBJ2-5; a possible D gene is TRBD2 (6 bases). Between the trimmed V and J ends, which lost 6 bases and 2 bases, there was a span of 13 bases. The CDR3 length is 13 residues. The germline V gene has CDR1 SQVTM and CDR2 ANQGSEA. In nucleotides, the CDR3 is TGCAGCGTCCATAGGGCGGGGCAAGAGACCCAGTACTTC. Its translation is CSVHRAGQETQYF.

In its sample, this clonotype was seen a few times. The J gene is TRBJ2-7, the V gene TRBV20-1, with 8 bases that match TRBD2. V shed 0 bases and J 5 bases; nucleotides not matched to a gene: 9. The CDR3 loop spans 15 amino acids. Germline lookup yields CDR1 DFQATT and CDR2 SNEGSKA (reference sequence). The CDR3 region is CSARDGGLARDEQYF. The CDR3 coding sequence is TGCAGTGCTAGAGATGGTGGACTAGCTCGGGACGAGCAGTACTTC.